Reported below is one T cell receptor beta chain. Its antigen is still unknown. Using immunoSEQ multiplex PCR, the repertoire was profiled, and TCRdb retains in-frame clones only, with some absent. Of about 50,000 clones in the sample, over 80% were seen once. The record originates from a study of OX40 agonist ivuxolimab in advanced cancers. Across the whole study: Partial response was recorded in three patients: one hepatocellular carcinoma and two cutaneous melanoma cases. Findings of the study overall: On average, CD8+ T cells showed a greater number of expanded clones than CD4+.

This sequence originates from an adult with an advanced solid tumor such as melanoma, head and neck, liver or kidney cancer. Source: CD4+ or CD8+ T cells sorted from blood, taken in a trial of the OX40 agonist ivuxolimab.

The DNA of the CDR3 is TGTGCCAGCTCACCCGGAGGGCTAGCGGGGTTCAATGAGCAGTTCTTC. Its translation: CASSPGGLAGFNEQFF. V and J are TRBV18 and TRBJ2-1; 9 bases line up with TRBD2. This CDR3 spans 16 amino acids. The J segment lost 6 bases and the V segment lost 3 bases, leaving 9 bases of the junction unmatched. CDR1 is KGHSH and CDR2 is LQKENI in the germline V gene. Supplemented by reference TRBV18 and TRBJ2-1, the full variable domain reads NAGVMQNPRHLVRRRGQEARLRCSPMKGHSHVYWYRQLPEEGLKFMVYLQKENIIDESGMPKERFSAEFPKEGPSILRIQQVVRGDSAAYFCASSPGGLAGFNEQFFGPGTRLTVL.